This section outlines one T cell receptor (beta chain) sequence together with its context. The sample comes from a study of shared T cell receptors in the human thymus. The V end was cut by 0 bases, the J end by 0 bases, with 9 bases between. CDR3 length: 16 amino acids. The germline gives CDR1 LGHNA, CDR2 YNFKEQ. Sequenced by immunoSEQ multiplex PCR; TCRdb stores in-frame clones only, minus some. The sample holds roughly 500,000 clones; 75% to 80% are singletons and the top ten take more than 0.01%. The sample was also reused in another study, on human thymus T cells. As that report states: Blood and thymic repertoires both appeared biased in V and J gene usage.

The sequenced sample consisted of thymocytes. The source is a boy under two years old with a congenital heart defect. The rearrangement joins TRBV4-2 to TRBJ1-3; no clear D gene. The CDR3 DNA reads TGTGCCAGCAGCCAAGACCCCGGGAACTCTGGAAACACCATATATTTT. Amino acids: CASSQDPGNSGNTIYF.